This T cell receptor beta chain was identified during a study of blood T cell repertoires in COVID-19. This clone was detected a few times. Using immunoSEQ multiplex PCR, the repertoire was profiled, and TCRdb retains in-frame clones only, with some absent. Counted here are more than 300,000 clones, nearly 90% occurring once; the ten biggest clones make up roughly 1%. CDR1 is SGHTA and CDR2 is FQGNSA in the germline V gene. Trimming pared 3 bases from V and 12 bases from J, leaving 15 bases between. The CDR3 length is 14 residues. The sequence was collected from a woman aged 40-49 years with COVID-19, enrolled during active disease. The genes are TRBV7-2 and TRBJ1-6, with a possible D match to TRBD1 (5 bases). Material: peripheral blood. CDR3 sequence (DNA): TGTGCCAGCAGCTTGGTTACAGGCGGGGGACCCCTCCACTTT. Protein sequence: CASSLVTGGGPLHF.